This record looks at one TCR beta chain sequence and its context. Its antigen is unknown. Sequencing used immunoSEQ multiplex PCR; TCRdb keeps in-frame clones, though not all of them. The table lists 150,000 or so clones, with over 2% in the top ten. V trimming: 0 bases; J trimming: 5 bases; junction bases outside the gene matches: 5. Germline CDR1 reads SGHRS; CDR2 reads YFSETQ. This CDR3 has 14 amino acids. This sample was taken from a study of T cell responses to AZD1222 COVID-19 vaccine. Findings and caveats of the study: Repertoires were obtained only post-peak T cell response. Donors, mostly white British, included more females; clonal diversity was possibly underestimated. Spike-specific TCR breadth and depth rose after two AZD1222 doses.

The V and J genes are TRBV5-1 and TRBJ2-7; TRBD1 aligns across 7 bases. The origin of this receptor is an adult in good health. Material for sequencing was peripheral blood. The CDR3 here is CASSLGQGWDEQYF. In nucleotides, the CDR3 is TGCGCCAGCAGCTTGGGACAGGGTTGGGACGAGCAGTACTTC. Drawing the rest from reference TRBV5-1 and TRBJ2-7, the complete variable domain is KAGVTQTPRYLIKTRGQQVTLSCSPISGHRSVSWYQQTPGQGLQFLFEYFSETQRNKGNFPGRFSGRQFSNSRSEMNVSTLELGDSALYLCASSLGQGWDEQYFGPGTRLTVT.